Reported below is one T cell receptor (beta chain). The antigen remains undetermined. Libraries of naive CD8 T cells were made from approximately 22,000 to 940,000 sorted cells. They used 10%, 30% or 50% RNA. The data belong to a study of molecular identifiers for immune sequencing clone quantification. The study, taken as a whole, reports: Spiked Jurkat TCR RNA from one cell was reportedly detectable among one million naive cells. Highly expanded clones may be undercounted when identical TCR molecules share barcodes. Clonotypes surpassing 20 RNA copies contained over 97% of effector molecules, versus under 1% in naive cells.

The CDR3 consists of 18 residues. V gave up 2 bases and J gave up 1 base; unmatched junction bases: 11. TCRdb redid the calling of the PCR reads with MiXCR, one entry per CDR3 protein. This sample has over 85,000 distinct CDR3 sequences, with around 23% found just once. Material for sequencing was naive CD8+ T cells from blood, with Jurkat cell RNA spiked in. Subset described: FACS-sorted CD8+CD4-CCR7+CD45RA+ naive T cells. This clonotype was sampled from a human donor in good health. Some libraries in this study had Jurkat cell RNA spiked in. The V call is TRBV12-3 or TRBV12-4, the J call TRBJ2-5; 9 nucleotides line up with TRBD1. The CDR3 DNA reads TGTGCCAGCAGTTTAAGAGCGCTGGGGACAGGGCCCCAAGAGACCCAGTACTTC. Amino acids: CASSLRALGTGPQETQYF.